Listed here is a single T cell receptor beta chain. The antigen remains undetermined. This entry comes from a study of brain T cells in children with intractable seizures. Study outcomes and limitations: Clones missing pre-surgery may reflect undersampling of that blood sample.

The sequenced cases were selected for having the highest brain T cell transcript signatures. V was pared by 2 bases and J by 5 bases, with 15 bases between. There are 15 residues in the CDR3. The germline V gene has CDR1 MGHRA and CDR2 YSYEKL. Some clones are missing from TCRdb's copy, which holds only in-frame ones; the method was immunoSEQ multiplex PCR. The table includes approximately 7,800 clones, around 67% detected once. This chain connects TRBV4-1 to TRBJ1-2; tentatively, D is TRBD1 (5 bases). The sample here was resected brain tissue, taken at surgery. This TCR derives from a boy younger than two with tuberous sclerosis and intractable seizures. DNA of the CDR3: TGCGCCAGCAGCCAACCGGGACCGCTCGGGTATGGCTACACCTTC. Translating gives CASSQPGPLGYGYTF.